Given below is one T cell receptor (beta chain) in context. Its antigen is undetermined. The genomic DNA of each subset was split evenly across several immunoSEQ plates. Assay: immunoSEQ multiplex PCR; the TCRdb copy retains only in-frame clones and omits some. The data hold roughly 700,000 clones, with around 67% observed a single time. Per the germline V gene, CDR1 is SGHNT and CDR2 is YENEEA. CDR3 size: 15 residues. V lost 5 bases, J lost 5 bases, and 18 bases lay in between. The sample originates from a study of shared clonotypes between healthy human individuals. Study in general: Three plates each covered CD4 naive and memory; CD8 naive two, CD8 memory one.

Study-wide results and caveats: The study found roughly 5% of naive CD4 clonotypes shared across a few donors.

The chain joins TRBV11-3 to TRBJ2-5, with D perhaps TRBD1 (5 bases). Input material: memory CD4+ T cells sorted from blood. Documented subset: CD45RA-negative fraction. The clonotype originates from a woman aged 25 to 39 in good health. The CDR3 nucleotides read TGTGCCAGCAGCCCCCGGCTGTGGGGCCGTGAGACCCAGTACTTC. This codes for CASSPRLWGRETQYF.